A single sample is the source of the 19 T cell receptor beta chains below, sequenced in a study of low-dose radiotherapy and immunotherapy resistance in tumors. Primers targeting TRAV and TRBV primed first-strand cDNA, covering alpha and beta chains. Amplification of TCRs used a constant-region primer and V-primer adapter for around 19 PCR cycles. TCRdb processed the reads anew with MiXCR; each CDR3 protein has one entry. The sample lists more than 90,000 distinct CDR3 sequences, less than 25% occurring once. Time point reported: after trial treatment. The treatment was: LDRT plus nivolumab, ipilimumab, low-dose cyclophosphamide and aspirin (RACIN trial). The sequenced sample was PBMCs, obtained after low-dose radiotherapy plus immunotherapy. All receptors derive from a male donor with prostate cancer.

The sample holds many counts of this clonotype. The chain has TRBV5-4 and TRBJ1-2; D call uncertain. V was trimmed by 0 bases and J by 6 bases, leaving 9 bases between them. Germline assignment: CDR1 SGHNT and CDR2 YYREEE (reference sequence). The CDR3 has 13 amino acids. The CDR3 loop is CASSLALRDGYTF. The DNA of the CDR3 is TGTGCCAGCAGCTTGGCTTTGAGGGATGGCTACACCTTC.

There are many counts of this clonotype. The V and J genes are TRBV14 and TRBJ1-3; a possible D gene is TRBD1 (5 bases). The CDR3 has 15 amino acids. The germline V and J ends were trimmed by 1 base and 1 base, with 8 bases remaining between them. Germline lookup yields CDR1 SGHDN and CDR2 FVKESK. This CDR3 reads CASSQVRGSGNTIYF. The CDR3 DNA reads as TGTGCCAGCAGCCAAGTGAGGGGATCTGGAAACACCATATATTTT. The whole variable domain, remainder taken from reference TRBV14 and TRBJ1-3, is EAGVTQFPSHSVIEKGQTVTLRCDPISGHDNLYWYRRVMGKEIKFLLHFVKESKQDESGMPNNRFLAERTGGTYSTLKVQPAELEDSGVYFCASSQVRGSGNTIYFGEGSWLTVV.

This clonotype was recorded many times. This rearrangement joins TRBV5-1 to TRBJ1-1; D unresolved. In germline, CDR1 is SGHRS, CDR2 YFSETQ. The CDR3 covers 15 residues. The V gene lost 4 bases and the J gene lost 0 bases, with 13 bases spanning the gap. CDR3: CASSADLLMNTEAFF. Here the CDR3 DNA reads TGCGCCAGCAGCGCCGATCTCTTGATGAACACTGAAGCTTTCTTT.

This chain links TRBV6-2 or TRBV6-3 with TRBJ2-6, with 10 bases lining up with TRBD1. Germline assignment: CDR1 MNHEY and CDR2 SVGEGT. CDR3 size: 18 residues. Germline trimming cut 10 bases from V and 0 bases from J; bases unmatched to any gene: 12. DNA for the CDR3: TGTGCCACCGGGCGGGACAGGGGCCCCCGCTCTGGGGCCAACGTCCTGACTTTC. This sequence encodes CATGRDRGPRSGANVLTF.

The V and J genes are TRBV20-1 and TRBJ2-7; no reliable D call. The germline V and J ends were trimmed by 0 bases and 5 bases, with 11 bases remaining between them. Germline assignment: CDR1 DFQATT and CDR2 SNEGSKA (reference sequence). The CDR3 totals 13 residues. CDR3 residues: CSARDGPLNEQYF. The CDR3 DNA reads as TGCAGTGCTAGAGATGGGCCTCTTAACGAGCAGTACTTC.

This clonotype was observed many times. The DNA for the CDR3 is TGTGCCAGCACCCTCCGGGACAGAAATGGCTACACCTTC. Protein: CASTLRDRNGYTF. The chain employs TRBV2 and TRBJ1-2, with TRBD1 matching over 7 bases. V shed 7 bases and J 6 bases; nucleotides not matched to a gene: 8. The CDR3 has 13 amino acids. The germline gives CDR1 SNHLY, CDR2 FYNNEI.

The V gene is TRBV28, the J gene TRBJ1-6, with a tentative D call TRBD1 (5 bases). The V gene lost 6 bases and the J gene lost 10 bases, with 19 bases spanning the gap. Per germline, CDR1 MDHEN and CDR2 SYDVKM. The CDR3 length is 15 residues. In nucleotides, the CDR3 is TGTGCCAGCAGCGCGGGACTCTCGTACCGCTCACCCCTCCACTTT. Translating it yields CASSAGLSYRSPLHF.

This clonotype was observed many times. The chain recombines TRBV20-1 with TRBJ2-1; 12 bases map to TRBD2. The CDR3 loop spans 18 amino acids. Germline trimming cut 3 bases from V and 8 bases from J; bases unmatched to any gene: 17. Germline V gene data show CDR1 as DFQATT and CDR2 as SNEGSKA (reference sequence). This chain's CDR3 is CSARPPSGGAVTRDEQFF. CDR3 sequence (DNA): TGCAGTGCTAGGCCTCCTAGCGGGGGGGCGGTAACTCGCGATGAGCAGTTCTTC.

This clonotype turned up a few times. J is TRBJ2-7 and V is TRBV11-2, with 7 bases lining up with TRBD1. The germline CDR1 and CDR2 sequences are SGHAT and FQNNGV. The CDR3 is made up of 15 amino acids. The V and J ends lost 4 bases and 2 bases, in that order; junction bases with no gene match: 8. The CDR3 protein is CASSSWTGGAYEQYF. The CDR3 DNA follows: TGTGCCAGCAGCTCTTGGACAGGTGGCGCCTACGAGCAGTACTTC.

The table lists this clonotype with many counts. The chain carries TRBV5-1 and TRBJ2-1; possible D gene TRBD2, 6 bases. This CDR3 contains 13 residues. The germline CDR1 and CDR2 sequences are SGHRS and YFSETQ. The V and J ends lost 1 base and 9 bases respectively, with 11 bases between them. The CDR3 sequence: CASSLFTEGEQFF. The CDR3 region has the DNA TGCGCCAGCAGCTTGTTCACGGAGGGTGAGCAGTTCTTC. Filled out from reference TRBV5-1 and TRBJ2-1, the complete variable domain reads KAGVTQTPRYLIKTRGQQVTLSCSPISGHRSVSWYQQTPGQGLQFLFEYFSETQRNKGNFPGRFSGRQFSNSRSEMNVSTLELGDSALYLCASSLFTEGEQFFGPGTRLTVL.

This clonotype was picked up many times. This chain connects TRBV29-1 to TRBJ2-7, with D uncertain. This CDR3 has 14 residues. Germline CDR1 is SQVTM and CDR2 is ANQGSEA. Trimming pared 7 bases from V and 8 bases from J, leaving 24 bases between. The CDR3 region has the DNA TGCAGCGCCACACCCGACACAGCCTCTTTGAAGCAGTACTTC. It translates to CSATPDTASLKQYF.

Many counts were recorded for this clonotype. The chain couples TRBV5-4 to TRBJ1-1; TRBD1 matches 9 bases. V gave up 4 bases and J gave up 4 bases; unmatched junction bases: 5. The CDR3 covers 14 residues. Germline CDR1 SGHNT, CDR2 YYREEE (reference sequence). CDR3 in amino acids: CASSTRQGGTEAFF. The DNA for the CDR3 is TGTGCCAGCAGCACCCGACAGGGGGGCACTGAAGCTTTCTTT.

CDR3 nucleotides: TGTGCCAGCAGCACGGGGCGGGGTGAAGCTTTCTTT. Translating gives CASSTGRGEAFF. This rearrangement joins TRBV5-6 to TRBJ1-1; tentative D call: TRBD1 (5 bases). The CDR3 sequence is 12 residues long. The V gene's germline CDR1 is SGHDT and CDR2 YYEEEE. V lost 4 bases to trimming and J lost 7 bases, with 11 bases between them.

The chain carries TRBV7-2 and TRBJ1-1; D remains ambiguous. The CDR3 covers 13 residues. Germline V lookup: CDR1 SGHTA, CDR2 FQGNSA. Deletions cut 5 bases from V and 4 bases from J, with 11 bases between. The CDR3 sequence: CASSAQRGTEAFF. The CDR3 nucleotides read TGTGCCAGCAGCGCTCAAAGAGGCACTGAAGCTTTCTTT.

This clonotype was counted a few times. The rearrangement joins TRBV5-5 to TRBJ1-6; D is possibly TRBD1 (5 bases). This CDR3 has 16 residues. Germline V gene lookup returns CDR1 SGHKS and CDR2 YYEKEE (reference sequence). V was pared by 0 bases and J by 9 bases, with 16 bases between. The CDR3 region is CASSLAGTSNPSPLHF. The CDR3 region has the DNA TGTGCCAGCAGCTTGGCCGGGACCTCCAACCCTTCACCCCTCCACTTT. Together with reference TRBV5-5 and TRBJ1-6, the CDR3 gives the full variable domain: DAGVTQSPTHLIKTRGQQVTLRCSPISGHKSVSWYQQVLGQGPQFIFQYYEKEERGRGNFPDRFSARQFPNYSSELNVNALLLGDSALYLCASSLAGTSNPSPLHFGNGTRLTVT.

In regard to this clonotype: A far larger clone is one base from this, pointing to a likely read error. The J gene is TRBJ2-7, the V gene TRBV7-2, with D tentatively TRBD2 (5 bases). There are 11 residues in the CDR3. Germline values: CDR1 SGHTA, CDR2 FQGNSA. The CDR3 DNA sequence: TGTTCCATGGGGAGCTCCTACGAGCAGTACTTC. Translating it yields CSMGSSYEQYF.

This chain connects TRBV7-2 to TRBJ1-2; D gene uncertain. This CDR3 is built from 14 residues. V was trimmed by 1 base and J by 2 bases, leaving 8 bases between them. Germline V gives CDR1 SGHTA, CDR2 FQGNSA. CDR3 residues: CASSLVAGNYGYTF. CDR3 bases: TGTGCCAGCAGCTTAGTGGCAGGCAACTATGGCTACACCTTC.

This clonotype was counted many times. The chain is built from TRBV27 and TRBJ2-1; D unresolved. Trimming pared 3 bases from V and 10 bases from J, leaving 10 bases between. The CDR3 consists of 12 residues. CDR1 and CDR2 (germline): MNHEY, SMNVEV (reference sequence). CDR3 coding DNA: TGTGCCAGCAGTTTTAGTTTGCGGGAGCAGTTCTTC. It codes for CASSFSLREQFF.

The sample holds many counts of this clonotype. The V gene is TRBV6-8, the J gene TRBJ2-5; D might be TRBD2 (5 bases). Germline V gene lookup returns CDR1 MNHGY and CDR2 SAAAGT. CDR3 length: 14 residues. The germline V and J ends were trimmed by 7 bases and 0 bases, with 12 bases remaining between them. This chain's CDR3 is CASKRGGYQETQYF. The CDR3, as DNA: TGTGCCAGCAAAAGAGGCGGGTACCAAGAGACCCAGTACTTC.